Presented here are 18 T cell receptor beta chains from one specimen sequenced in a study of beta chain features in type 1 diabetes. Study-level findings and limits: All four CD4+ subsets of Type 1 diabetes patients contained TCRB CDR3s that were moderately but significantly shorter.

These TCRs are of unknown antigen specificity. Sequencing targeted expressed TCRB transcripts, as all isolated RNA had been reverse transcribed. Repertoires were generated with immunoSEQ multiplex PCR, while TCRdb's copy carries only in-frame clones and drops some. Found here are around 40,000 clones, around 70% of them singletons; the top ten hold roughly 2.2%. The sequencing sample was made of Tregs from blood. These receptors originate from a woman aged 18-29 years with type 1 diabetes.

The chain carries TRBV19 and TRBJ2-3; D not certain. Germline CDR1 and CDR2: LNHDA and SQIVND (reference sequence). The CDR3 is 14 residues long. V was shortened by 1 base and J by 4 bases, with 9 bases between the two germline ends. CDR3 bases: TGTGCCAGTAGTATAGGAGGCGGATCAGATACGCAGTATTTT. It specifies CASSIGGGSDTQYF.

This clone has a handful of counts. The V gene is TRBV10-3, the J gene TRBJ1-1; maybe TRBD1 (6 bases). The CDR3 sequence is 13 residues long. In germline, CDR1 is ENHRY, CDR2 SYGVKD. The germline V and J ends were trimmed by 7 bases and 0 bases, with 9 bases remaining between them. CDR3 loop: CAITQGVNTEAFF. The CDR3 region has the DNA TGTGCCATCACACAGGGCGTGAACACTGAAGCTTTCTTT.

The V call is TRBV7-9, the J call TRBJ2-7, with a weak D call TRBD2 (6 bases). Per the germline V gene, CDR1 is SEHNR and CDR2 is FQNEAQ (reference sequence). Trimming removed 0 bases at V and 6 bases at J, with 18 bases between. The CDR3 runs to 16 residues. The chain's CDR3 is CASSLARLGKNSEQYF. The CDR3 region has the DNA TGTGCCAGCAGCTTAGCGCGACTAGGAAAGAACTCCGAGCAGTACTTC.

This CDR3 reads CASSKGVMHEQYF. CDR3 nucleotide sequence: TGTGCCAGCAGCAAGGGGGTCATGCACGAGCAGTACTTC. This chain links TRBV11-2 with TRBJ2-7, with D perhaps TRBD1 (6 bases). Germline V gives CDR1 SGHAT, CDR2 FQNNGV. Trimming took off 5 bases at V and 5 bases at J, with 13 bases between the two ends. CDR3 length: 13 residues.

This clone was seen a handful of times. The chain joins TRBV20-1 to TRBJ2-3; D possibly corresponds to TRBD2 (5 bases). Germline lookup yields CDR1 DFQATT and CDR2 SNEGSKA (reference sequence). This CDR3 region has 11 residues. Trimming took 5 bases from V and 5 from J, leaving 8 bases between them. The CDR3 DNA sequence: TGCAGTGCTGGACTCGAAGATACGCAGTATTTT. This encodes CSAGLEDTQYF.

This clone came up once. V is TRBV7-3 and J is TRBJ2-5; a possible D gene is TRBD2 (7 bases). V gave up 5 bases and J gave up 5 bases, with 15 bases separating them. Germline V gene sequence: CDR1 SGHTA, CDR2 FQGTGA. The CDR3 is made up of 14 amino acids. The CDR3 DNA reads TGTGCCAGCAGCCCCACCGGGGGGCGTGAGACCCAGTACTTC. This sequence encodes CASSPTGGRETQYF.

The CDR3 spells CASSSPVRGWLGTQYF. The CDR3 coding sequence is TGTGCCAGCAGCTCTCCGGTCCGGGGTTGGTTGGGGACCCAGTACTTC. The chain recombines TRBV11-2 with TRBJ2-5; D is possibly TRBD2 (5 bases). The germline gives CDR1 SGHAT, CDR2 FQNNGV. This CDR3 has 16 amino acids. V was trimmed by 4 bases and J by 7 bases, leaving 22 bases between them.

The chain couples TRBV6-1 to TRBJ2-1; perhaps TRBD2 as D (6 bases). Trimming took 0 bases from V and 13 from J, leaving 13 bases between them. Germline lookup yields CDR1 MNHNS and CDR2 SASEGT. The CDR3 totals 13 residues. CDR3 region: CASSEAGGSLQFF. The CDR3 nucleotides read TGTGCCAGCAGTGAAGCGGGAGGTAGCCTACAGTTCTTC.

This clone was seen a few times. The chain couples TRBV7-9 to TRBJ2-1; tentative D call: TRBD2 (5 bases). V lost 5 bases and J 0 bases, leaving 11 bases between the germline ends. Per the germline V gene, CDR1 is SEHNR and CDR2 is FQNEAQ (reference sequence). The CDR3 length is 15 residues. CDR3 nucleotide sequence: TGTGCCAGCAGCCAACTAGGCGACTCCTACAATGAGCAGTTCTTC. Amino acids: CASSQLGDSYNEQFF.

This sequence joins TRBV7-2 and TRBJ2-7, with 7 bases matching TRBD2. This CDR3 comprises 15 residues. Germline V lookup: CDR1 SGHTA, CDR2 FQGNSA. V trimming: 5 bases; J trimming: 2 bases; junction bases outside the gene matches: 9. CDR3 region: CASSVSGGGTYEQYF. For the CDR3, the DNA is TGTGCCAGCAGCGTATCCGGCGGGGGAACCTACGAGCAGTACTTC.

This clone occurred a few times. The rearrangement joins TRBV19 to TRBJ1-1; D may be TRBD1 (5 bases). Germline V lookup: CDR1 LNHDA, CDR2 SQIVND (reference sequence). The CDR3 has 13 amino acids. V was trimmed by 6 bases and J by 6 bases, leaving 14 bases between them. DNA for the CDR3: TGTGCCAGTAGGACTGGGGGGGTTCCTGAAGCTTTCTTT. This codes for CASRTGGVPEAFF.

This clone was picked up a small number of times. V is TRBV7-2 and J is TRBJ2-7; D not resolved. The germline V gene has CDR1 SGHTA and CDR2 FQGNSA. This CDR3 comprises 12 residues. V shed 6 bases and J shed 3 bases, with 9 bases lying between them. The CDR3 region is CASSPLSYEQYF. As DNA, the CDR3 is TGTGCCAGCAGTCCCCTGAGCTACGAGCAGTACTTC. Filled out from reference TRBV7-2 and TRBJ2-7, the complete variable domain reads GAGVSQSPSNKVTEKGKDVELRCDPISGHTALYWYRQSLGQGLEFLIYFQGNSAPDKSGLPSDRFSAERTGGSVSTLTIQRTQQEDSAVYLCASSPLSYEQYFGPGTRLTVT.

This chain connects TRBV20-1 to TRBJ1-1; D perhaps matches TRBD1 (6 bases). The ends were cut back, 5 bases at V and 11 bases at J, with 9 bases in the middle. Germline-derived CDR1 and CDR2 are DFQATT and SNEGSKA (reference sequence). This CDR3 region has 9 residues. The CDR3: CSAGGLAFF. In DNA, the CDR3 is TGCAGTGCTGGGGGCCTGGCTTTCTTT.

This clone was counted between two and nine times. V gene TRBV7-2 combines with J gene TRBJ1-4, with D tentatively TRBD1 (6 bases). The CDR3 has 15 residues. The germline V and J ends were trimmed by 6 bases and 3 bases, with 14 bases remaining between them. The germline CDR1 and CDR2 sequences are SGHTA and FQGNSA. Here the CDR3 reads CASRGGGGPNEKLFF. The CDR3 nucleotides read TGTGCCAGCAGAGGAGGCGGGGGGCCTAATGAAAAACTGTTTTTT.

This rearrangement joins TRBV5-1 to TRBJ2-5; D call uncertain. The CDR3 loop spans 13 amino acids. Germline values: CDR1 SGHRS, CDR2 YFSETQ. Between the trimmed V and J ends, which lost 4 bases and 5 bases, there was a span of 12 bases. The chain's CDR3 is CASSLTTGETQYF. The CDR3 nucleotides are TGCGCCAGCAGCCTCACGACCGGGGAGACCCAGTACTTC.

The CDR3 DNA reads TGTGCCACCAGCAGAGTTAGCAGCAGCTCCTACAATGAGCAGTTCTTC. It yields the protein CATSRVSSSSYNEQFF. The chain joins TRBV15 to TRBJ2-1, with D uncertain. Germline CDR1 LNHNV, CDR2 YYDKDF (reference sequence). CDR3 size: 16 residues. V was pared by 1 base and J by 0 bases, with 10 bases between.

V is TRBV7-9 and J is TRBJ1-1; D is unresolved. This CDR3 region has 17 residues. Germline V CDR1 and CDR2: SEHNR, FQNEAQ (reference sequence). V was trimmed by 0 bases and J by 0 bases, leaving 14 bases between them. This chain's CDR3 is CASSLAIDTILNTEAFF. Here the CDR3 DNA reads TGTGCCAGCAGCTTAGCGATTGACACCATCTTGAACACTGAAGCTTTCTTT.

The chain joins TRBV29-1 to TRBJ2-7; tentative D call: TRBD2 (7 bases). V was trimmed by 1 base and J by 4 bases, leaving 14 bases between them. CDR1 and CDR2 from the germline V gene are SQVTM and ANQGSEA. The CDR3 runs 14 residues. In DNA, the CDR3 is TGCAGCGTTGAAGCTATGGGAGGGGGGTACGAGCAGTACTTC. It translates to CSVEAMGGGYEQYF.